A selection of T cell receptor beta chains follows, all from one sample in a study of OX40 agonist ivuxolimab in advanced cancers. The assay was immunoSEQ multiplex PCR, and TCRdb's table has in-frame clones only and misses some. The sample yields approximately 23,000 clones, around 78% seen once. Sequenced here: CD4+ or CD8+ T cells sorted from blood, sampled in a trial of the OX40 agonist ivuxolimab. The receptors were gathered from an adult with an advanced solid tumor such as melanoma, head and neck, liver or kidney cancer. The CDR3 runs from the conserved cysteine through the conserved F or W. A D gene is named only where the DNA matches it firmly. The listing skips clone size in some rows; elsewhere it reads once, few, many or a size class.

D gene | J gene | clone size | V gene | CDR3 protein | CDR3 DNA
NA | TRBJ2-1 | NA | TRBV4-1 | CASSPKSRSSYNEQFF | TGCGCCAGCAGTCCCAAGAGTCGAAGCTCCTACAATGAGCAGTTCTTC
NA | TRBJ2-2 | NA | TRBV25-1 | CASSEWGTGELFF | TGTGCCAGCAGTGAATGGGGGACCGGGGAGCTGTTTTTT
NA | TRBJ2-7 | once | TRBV6-5 | CASSEERDYEQYF | TGTGCCAGCAGTGAAGAACGGGACTACGAGCAGTACTTC
NA | TRBJ1-2 | once | TRBV7-8 | CASRAGVDGYTF | TGTGCCAGCAGAGCTGGGGTTGATGGCTACACCTTC
NA | TRBJ2-1 | NA | TRBV7-9 | CASSPFVGAQNEQFF | TGTGCCAGCAGCCCCTTTGTGGGGGCGCAGAATGAGCAGTTCTTC
TRBD1 | TRBJ1-6 | NA | TRBV11-2 | CASSFRGHNSPLHF | TGTGCCAGCAGCTTCAGGGGGCATAATTCACCCCTCCACTTT
TRBD1 | TRBJ1-5 | NA | TRBV30 | CAWSVLGQAYNQPQHF | TGTGCCTGGAGTGTACTCGGACAGGCCTACAATCAGCCCCAGCATTTT
NA | TRBJ2-2 | few | TRBV9 | CASSAGIGELFF | TGTGCCAGCAGCGCAGGGATCGGGGAGCTGTTTTTT
NA | TRBJ1-2 | NA | TRBV28 | CASSLSSYGYTF | TGTGCCAGCAGTTTATCCAGCTATGGCTACACCTTC
TRBD2 | TRBJ2-1 | NA | TRBV5-1 | CASSLMTSAINYNEQFF | TGCGCCAGCAGCTTAATGACTAGCGCGATTAACTACAATGAGCAGTTCTTC
TRBD1 | TRBJ1-1 | NA | TRBV7-9 | CASSSSTGAEAFF | TGTGCCAGCAGCTCCTCGACAGGGGCTGAAGCTTTCTTT
NA | TRBJ2-1 | NA | TRBV5-8 | CASSLPDNEQFF | TGTGCCAGCAGCTTGCCTGACAATGAGCAGTTCTTC
NA | TRBJ2-5 | NA | TRBV7-9 | CASRSQTEQETQYF | TGTGCCAGCAGATCCCAGACAGAGCAAGAGACCCAGTACTTC
TRBD1 | TRBJ2-5 | many | TRBV5-4 | CASSYPMQGAETQYF | TGTGCCAGCAGCTACCCAATGCAGGGGGCAGAGACCCAGTACTTC
NA | TRBJ2-1 | NA | TRBV28 | CASAADYNEQFF | TGTGCCAGCGCGGCGGACTACAATGAGCAGTTCTTC
NA | TRBJ2-5 | NA | TRBV6-5 | CASSYSGDQETQYF | TGTGCCAGCAGTTACTCGGGGGACCAAGAGACCCAGTACTTC
NA | TRBJ1-5 | medium-sized | TRBV10-3 | CAISEKGVGDQPQHF | TGTGCCATCAGTGAGAAGGGTGTAGGGGATCAGCCCCAGCATTTT
NA | TRBJ2-7 | NA | TRBV21-1 | CASSQVWDEQYF | TGTGCCAGCAGCCAGGTATGGGACGAGCAGTACTTC
NA | TRBJ1-4 | few | TRBV11-2 | CASSPWGRSATNEKLFF | TGTGCCAGCAGCCCATGGGGGAGATCTGCAACTAATGAAAAACTGTTTTTT
NA | TRBJ2-7 | NA | TRBV30 | CAWSVTPFGEQYF | TGTGCCTGGAGTGTAACCCCCTTCGGCGAGCAGTACTTC
TRBD2 | TRBJ2-3 | NA | TRBV11-2 | CASSLLAGAGTDTQYF | TGTGCCAGCAGCTTACTAGCGGGGGCGGGCACAGATACGCAGTATTTT
TRBD2 | TRBJ2-3 | NA | TRBV2 | CASRQLAGSTDTQYF | TGTGCCAGCAGGCAACTAGCGGGGTCCACAGATACGCAGTATTTT
TRBD1 | TRBJ2-2 | NA | TRBV11-2 | CASSSRDRVNTGELFF | TGTGCCAGCAGCTCTAGGGACAGGGTCAACACCGGGGAGCTGTTTTTT
NA | TRBJ2-2 | large | TRBV7-8 | CASSLQGTNTGELFF | TGTGCCAGCAGTCTACAGGGAACGAACACCGGGGAGCTGTTTTTT
NA | TRBJ1-1 | NA | TRBV27 | CASFARGKANTEAFF | TGTGCCAGCTTCGCGCGAGGGAAGGCGAACACTGAAGCTTTCTTT
NA | TRBJ2-7 | NA | TRBV7-2 | CASSLGSAGLYEQYF | TGTGCCAGCAGCTTAGGGTCGGCGGGGTTATACGAGCAGTACTTC
NA | TRBJ2-5 | NA | TRBV5-4 | CASSSDWTEQETQYF | TGTGCCAGCAGCTCCGACTGGACCGAACAAGAGACCCAGTACTTC
NA | TRBJ1-1 | NA | TRBV5-6 | CASSLVGRATEAFF | TGTGCCAGCAGCTTGGTTGGCAGGGCAACTGAAGCTTTCTTT
TRBD1 | TRBJ2-1 | NA | TRBV7-6 | CASSYRQGPYNEQFF | TGTGCCAGCAGCTACCGACAGGGCCCCTACAATGAGCAGTTCTTC
NA | TRBJ2-1 | few | TRBV28 | CASSLQGTYNEQFF | TGTGCCAGCAGTTTGCAGGGGACCTACAATGAGCAGTTCTTC
TRBD1 | TRBJ2-7 | once | TRBV28 | CASSSGTGDYEQYF | TGTGCCAGCAGTTCCGGGACAGGGGACTACGAGCAGTACTTC
TRBD1 | TRBJ1-1 | NA | TRBV5-4 | CASSWGTGEAFF | TGTGCCAGCAGCTGGGGGACAGGGGAGGCTTTCTTT
NA | TRBJ1-6 | NA | TRBV7-8 | CASSRSSYNSPLHF | TGTGCCAGCAGCCGGAGCTCCTATAATTCACCCCTCCACTTT
TRBD1 | TRBJ1-1 | once | TRBV6-5 | CASSYSGQDMNTEAFF | TGTGCCAGCAGTTACTCGGGACAGGACATGAACACTGAAGCTTTCTTT
NA | TRBJ1-1 | NA | TRBV27 | CASSTGLTLNTEAFF | TGTGCCAGCTCAACGGGGCTGACCCTCAACACTGAAGCTTTCTTT
TRBD1 | TRBJ1-2 | NA | TRBV5-1 | CASSLRGLDYGYTF | TGCGCCAGCAGCTTAAGGGGGCTCGACTATGGCTACACCTTC
TRBD2 | TRBJ2-3 | NA | TRBV9 | CASSVAGGQDTDTQYF | TGTGCCAGCAGCGTAGCGGGGGGGCAAGACACAGATACGCAGTATTTT
TRBD1 | TRBJ2-2 | NA | TRBV7-8 | CASVAGGGTGELFF | TGTGCCAGCGTGGCAGGGGGTGGAACCGGGGAGCTGTTTTTT
NA | TRBJ2-7 | few | TRBV11-2 | CASSLSQGYEQYF | TGTGCCAGCAGCTTAAGCCAAGGGTACGAGCAGTACTTC
NA | TRBJ1-2 | NA | TRBV28 | CASSPWGTGYGYTF | TGTGCCAGCAGTCCCTGGGGGACGGGCTATGGCTACACCTTC
NA | TRBJ1-1 | NA | TRBV13 | CASSSRIEAFF | TGTGCCAGCAGCTCCCGGATTGAAGCTTTCTTT
NA | TRBJ2-5 | NA | TRBV4-2 | CASSQRAIAVVPQETQYF | TGTGCCAGCAGCCAAAGGGCCATCGCGGTCGTCCCCCAGGAGACCCAGTACTTC
TRBD2 | TRBJ2-3 | once | TRBV28 | CASSTTSGTTDTQYF | TGTGCCAGCAGTACCACTAGCGGAACCACAGATACGCAGTATTTT
NA | TRBJ1-5 | NA | TRBV6-6 | CASSWLGNNQPQHF | TGTGCCAGCAGTTGGTTGGGGAACAATCAGCCCCAGCATTTT
NA | TRBJ2-4 | NA | TRBV7-9 | CASSSPRDQGNIQYF | TGTGCCAGCAGCTCCCCCCGGGACCAGGGTAACATTCAGTACTTC
NA | TRBJ1-5 | few | TRBV6-5 | CASSYGSNNQPQHF | TGTGCCAGCAGTTACGGCAGCAACAATCAGCCCCAGCATTTT